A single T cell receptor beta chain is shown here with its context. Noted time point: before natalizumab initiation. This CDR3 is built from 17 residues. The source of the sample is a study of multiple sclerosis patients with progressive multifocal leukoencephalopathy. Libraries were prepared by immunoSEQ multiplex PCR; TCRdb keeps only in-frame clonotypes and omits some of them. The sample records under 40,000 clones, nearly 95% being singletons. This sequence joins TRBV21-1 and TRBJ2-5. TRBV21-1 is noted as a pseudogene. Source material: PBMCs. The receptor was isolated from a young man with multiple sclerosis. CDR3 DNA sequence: TGTGCCAGCAGCAAAGTGTTCAAGGGATTGTACCAAGAGACCCAGTACTTC. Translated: CASSKVFKGLYQETQYF.